This T cell receptor beta chain was captured in a study of shared clonotypes between healthy human individuals. Overall study context: CD4 naive cells filled three plates per donor, CD4 memory three, CD8 naive two and CD8 memory one. General study points: In general, naive subsets displayed greater estimated richness than memory subsets did. The sampled material consisted only of blood, and tissue repertoires are likely to differ.

The table came from immunoSEQ multiplex PCR; TCRdb's copy has only in-frame clones and leaves some out. The sample yields over a million clones, around 78% seen once. V lost 5 bases, J lost 10 bases, and 9 bases lay in between. Germline-derived CDR1 and CDR2 are SNHLY and FYNNEI. This CDR3 region has 11 residues. With regard to this clone: What it binds is not known.

The receptor's source is a man younger than 30 in good health. Some clones in this sample may be carry-over from other donors' samples. Input material: memory CD4+ T cells from PBMCs. Regarding subset: CD45RA-negative fraction. The chain uses TRBV2 and TRBJ2-1; unclear D gene. The CDR3 sequence is CASSSRAEQFF. CDR3 in DNA: TGTGCCAGCAGTTCTCGGGCAGAGCAGTTCTTC.